The 21 T cell receptor beta chains listed next were all sequenced from one sample in a study of cytomegalovirus exposure and HLA in healthy donors. The PCR contained 60 Vbeta and 13 Jbeta primers. Here immunoSEQ multiplex PCR was the method, and the copy in TCRdb shows in-frame clones only, minus some. The sample gives more than 150,000 clones, more than 65% of which show up once; 2.5% is in the top ten. Sequences were obtained from PBMCs. All receptors come from a woman younger than 45 in good health and CMV-seropositive.

The V and J genes are TRBV10-2 and TRBJ2-1, with TRBD1 as a possible D gene (6 bases). The V end was cut by 6 bases, the J end by 12 bases, with 18 bases between. There are 13 residues in the CDR3. Germline lookup yields CDR1 WSHSY and CDR2 SAAADI. CDR3 DNA: TGCGCCAGCAGCCCCGGGATCCCAGGGGTGCAGTTCTTC. Translation gives CASSPGIPGVQFF.

The V gene is TRBV6-1, the J gene TRBJ2-7, with TRBD1 matching 9 bases. Germline CDR1 and CDR2: MNHNS and SASEGT. The CDR3 runs 15 residues. V was pared by 6 bases and J by 6 bases, with 12 bases of the junction left unmatched. CDR3 DNA sequence: TGTGCCAGCAGAAGGACAGGGGTTGGTCCCCGCGAGCAGTACTTC. It codes for CASRRTGVGPREQYF.

The chain employs TRBV7-9 and TRBJ2-1; possibly TRBD2 for D (5 bases). With 7 bases removed from V and 7 bases from J, the gap between germline ends came to 23 bases. Germline V gene data show CDR1 as SEHNR and CDR2 as FQNEAQ (reference sequence). There are 16 residues in the CDR3. The CDR3 sequence: CASTFPMERSQNEQFF. The CDR3 DNA sequence: TGTGCCAGCACCTTCCCTATGGAGCGGTCCCAGAATGAGCAGTTCTTC.

The rearrangement links TRBV11-2 to TRBJ2-7, with 7 nucleotides matching TRBD1. From germline, CDR1 is SGHAT and CDR2 FQNNGV. V dropped 2 bases and J dropped 2; count of bases not matched to a gene: 6. The CDR3 consists of 15 residues. In DNA form, the CDR3 reads TGTGCCAGCAGCTTATTTGTGGGACAGACCTACGAGCAGTACTTC. This translates into CASSLFVGQTYEQYF.

This clone has just a few counts. The V gene is TRBV6-5, the J gene TRBJ1-2; 7 bases are a match to TRBD1. The CDR3 is 14 amino acids. Trimming cost V 7 bases and J 3 bases; bases outside gene matches: 8. Germline CDR1 reads MNHEY; CDR2 reads SVGAGI. DNA for the CDR3: TGTGCCAGCAACCAAGGGGGCGCAGACTATGGCTACACCTTC. As protein: CASNQGGADYGYTF.

The chain's CDR3 is CASSSGTYEQYF. In nucleotides, the CDR3 is TGTGCCAGCAGCTCAGGTACCTACGAGCAGTACTTC. V is TRBV7-2 and J is TRBJ2-7; unclear D gene. Germline assignment: CDR1 SGHTA and CDR2 FQGNSA. This CDR3 comprises 12 residues. V lost 4 bases to trimming and J lost 2 bases, with 6 bases between them.

A single count supports this clone. V is TRBV5-1 and J is TRBJ2-5; TRBD1 might be the D (6 bases). With the DNA end fitting TRBJ2-7 better, the J assignment may be wrong. The CDR3 totals 14 residues. Germline-derived CDR1 and CDR2 are SGHRS and YFSETQ. The CDR3 sequence is CASSLGTGYDEQYF. CDR3 bases: TGCGCCAGCAGCTTGGGCACAGGGTATGACGAGCAGTACTTC.

CDR3 sequence reads: CAVSTMSYEQYF. CDR3 nucleotides: TGTGCCGTTTCGACTATGTCCTACGAGCAGTACTTC. The chain has TRBV7-6 and TRBJ2-7, with D perhaps TRBD2 (5 bases). Per the germline V gene, CDR1 is SGHVS and CDR2 is FNYEAQ. The V and J ends lost 11 bases and 1 base respectively, with 12 bases between them. The CDR3 totals 12 residues.

This chain joins TRBV9 and TRBJ1-1; tentative D call: TRBD1 (5 bases). Trimming stripped 4 bases from V and 0 bases from J, with 16 bases between. CDR1 and CDR2 from the germline V gene are SGDLS and YYNGEE. This CDR3 has 16 amino acids. The CDR3 DNA reads TGTGCCAGCAGCCCCCGAGGAGACAGCTTGAACACTGAAGCTTTCTTT. Translating gives CASSPRGDSLNTEAFF.

The chain carries TRBV15 and TRBJ1-4, with D possibly TRBD1 on 6 matching bases. CDR1 and CDR2 (germline): LNHNV, YYDKDF (reference sequence). Trimming cost V 5 bases and J 7 bases, with 35 bases left between them. CDR3 size: 21 residues. CDR3 in amino acids: CATSSVYFAGTRIHRGEKLFF. Written as DNA, the CDR3 is TGTGCCACCAGCTCGGTGTATTTCGCCGGGACAAGGATCCATCGCGGTGAAAAACTGTTTTTT.

The CDR3 loop is CASSQQGMEQYF. CDR3 nucleotides: TGTGCCAGCAGTCAACAGGGTATGGAGCAGTACTTC. The chain employs TRBV7-8 and TRBJ2-7, with TRBD1 as a possible D gene (6 bases). V lost 6 bases and J 7 bases, leaving 13 bases between the germline ends. Germline V gene sequence: CDR1 SGHVS, CDR2 FQNEAQ. This CDR3 contains 12 residues.

This CDR3 reads CASSFRDRLFGNTIYF. The CDR3 coding sequence is TGTGCCAGCAGCTTTAGGGACAGACTTTTTGGAAACACCATATATTTT. The chain joins TRBV7-6 to TRBJ1-3; 7 positions match TRBD1. J was trimmed by 3 bases and V by 3 bases; bases with no gene match: 8. The CDR3 extends over 16 amino acids. From germline, CDR1 is SGHVS and CDR2 FNYEAQ.

The chain joins TRBV27 to TRBJ2-7, with D tentatively TRBD2 (6 bases). CDR3 size: 12 residues. V dropped 2 bases and J dropped 6 bases, with 8 bases sitting between them. Germline values: CDR1 MNHEY, CDR2 SMNVEV (reference sequence). CDR3 region: CASSLGGSEQYF. The CDR3 DNA reads TGTGCCAGCAGTTTAGGGGGGAGCGAGCAGTACTTC.

The table lists this clone with a few counts. The chain carries TRBV28 and TRBJ2-7; TRBD2 agrees at 9 bases. V was pared by 5 bases and J by 1 base, with 3 bases of the junction left unmatched. Germline CDR1 reads MDHEN; CDR2 reads SYDVKM. The CDR3 sequence is 14 residues long. DNA of the CDR3: TGTGCCAGCAGTGAACTAGCGGGTTCCTACGAGCAGTACTTC. It yields the protein CASSELAGSYEQYF.

Turning to this clone: At one end, the junction sequence differs from germline, possibly due to a read error. The chain uses TRBV4-1 and TRBJ2-3, with TRBD2 as a possible D gene (5 bases). The germline V gene has CDR1 MGHRA and CDR2 YSYEKL. The CDR3 contains 16 residues. The CDR3 nucleotides are TGTGCCAGCAGCCAGCGGACTGGGCTAAGCACAGATACGCAGTATTTT. Residues: CASSQRTGLSTDTQYF.

This clone was seen more than once but under ten times. The chain couples TRBV9 to TRBJ2-2; TRBD2 matches 7 bases. The J segment lost 0 bases and the V segment lost 0 bases, leaving 11 bases of the junction unmatched. The CDR3 covers 19 residues. Per the germline V gene, CDR1 is SGDLS and CDR2 is YYNGEE. The CDR3 coding sequence is TGTGCCAGCAGCGTAGAGTGGCTAGCGGCCGCCGCGAACACCGGGGAGCTGTTTTTT. It encodes CASSVEWLAAAANTGELFF. Looking up the rest from reference TRBV9 and TRBJ2-2 gives the full variable domain: DSGVTQTPKHLITATGQRVTLRCSPRSGDLSVYWYQQSLDQGLQFLIQYYNGEERAKGNILERFSAQQFPDLHSELNLSSLELGDSALYFCASSVEWLAAAANTGELFFGEGSRLTVL.

This rearrangement joins TRBV28 to TRBJ2-1, with 8 bases matching TRBD2. V lost 9 bases and J lost 8; bases outside the gene matches: 12. The germline CDR1 and CDR2 sequences are MDHEN and SYDVKM. The CDR3 length is 14 residues. The CDR3 DNA sequence: TGTGCCAGTCAATCCGGGGGGGCCTTGGATGAGCAGTTCTTC. Its translation: CASQSGGALDEQFF.

This rearrangement joins TRBV30 to TRBJ1-2, with TRBD1 matching 7 bases. From germline, CDR1 is GTSNPN and CDR2 SVGIG (reference sequence). V lost 3 bases and J lost 8; bases outside the gene matches: 9. This CDR3 is 13 amino acids long. CDR3 amino acids: CAWRGDRAGGYTF. DNA of the CDR3: TGTGCCTGGAGGGGAGACAGGGCAGGCGGCTACACCTTC.

The rearrangement uses TRBV19 and TRBJ2-7; 7 bases match TRBD1. The CDR3 loop spans 14 amino acids. The J segment lost 5 bases and the V segment lost 5 bases, leaving 9 bases of the junction unmatched. Germline lookup yields CDR1 LNHDA and CDR2 SQIVND (reference sequence). Here the CDR3 reads CASSFYRGANEQYF. In nucleotides, the CDR3 is TGTGCCAGTAGTTTTTACAGGGGTGCCAACGAGCAGTACTTC.

This clone was counted once. The CDR3 is CASSLRAGGHTDTQYF. The CDR3 DNA is TGTGCCAGCAGCTTAAGGGCGGGGGGTCACACAGATACGCAGTATTTT. This sequence joins TRBV7-2 and TRBJ2-3; 8 nucleotides line up with TRBD2. V shed 2 bases, J shed 2 bases, and the junction held 6 bases outside the gene matches. The germline CDR1 and CDR2 sequences are SGHTA and FQGNSA. This CDR3 comprises 16 residues.

This chain connects TRBV11-2 to TRBJ1-6; possibly TRBD1 for D (5 bases). V was clipped by 5 bases and J by 5 bases, with 19 bases between them. Per the germline V gene, CDR1 is SGHAT and CDR2 is FQNNGV. The CDR3 length is 17 residues. Written as DNA, the CDR3 is TGTGCCAGCAGCCAACGAACGGGGGGTCTAGATAATTCACCCCTCCACTTT. This gives the protein CASSQRTGGLDNSPLHF.